Here is one T cell receptor (beta chain) with its context. This sample is drawn from a study of cytomegalovirus exposure and HLA in healthy donors. PCR involved 60 Vbeta and 13 Jbeta primers. Clones were sequenced by immunoSEQ multiplex PCR, and TCRdb holds only the in-frame ones, with some missing. The listing contains some 33,000 clones. The sequencing sample was made of PBMCs. The TCR originated in a female donor in good health and CMV-seronegative.

The CDR3, as DNA: TGTGCCAGCTCACCTGACAGGATGAACACTGAAGCTTTCTTT. It translates to CASSPDRMNTEAFF. The chain joins TRBV18 to TRBJ1-1; tentatively, D is TRBD1 (6 bases). The V gene lost 3 bases and the J gene lost 0 bases, with 8 bases spanning the gap. This CDR3 is built from 14 residues. Germline-derived CDR1 and CDR2 are KGHSH and LQKENI.